The present entry profiles one TCR beta chain with its context. What it binds is not known. Expressed TCRB transcripts were sequenced after all isolated RNA was converted to cDNA. Sequencing was performed with immunoSEQ multiplex PCR; in TCRdb, only in-frame clones are kept and a portion is missing. The sample has 150,000 or so clones; 50% to 70% are singletons. Germline lookup yields CDR1 KGHSH and CDR2 LQKENI. This CDR3 region has 15 residues. Trimming took 3 bases from V and 0 from J, leaving 10 bases between them. The sample belongs to a study of beta chain features in type 1 diabetes. About the research overall: Healthy donors, compared against patients, showed similar age, gender and cell yields. Study-level results: Possible PCR preference for shorter templates applied equally to patients and controls. All four CD4+ subsets of Type 1 diabetes patients contained TCRB CDR3s that were moderately but significantly shorter. Type 1 diabetes patients showed fewer insertions and more deletions at VDJ junctions.

Using CD45RO/CCR7/CD25/CD127/CD95/CD27, CD4+ naive, central memory, regulatory and stem cell-like memory cells were sorted. Specimen: naive CD4+ T cells from blood. The receptor was isolated from a man aged 30 to 45 with type 1 diabetes. This rearrangement joins TRBV18 to TRBJ2-3, with D possibly being TRBD2 (6 bases). CDR3 protein: CASSPVAASTDTQYF. The CDR3 region has the DNA TGTGCCAGCTCACCGGTAGCGGCTAGCACAGATACGCAGTATTTT.